This entry is about one T cell receptor (beta chain). Authors' processing steps: Estimation of nucleated cell counts relied on the amplification of reference gene primers. The data were produced by immunoSEQ multiplex PCR, yet TCRdb's version contains in-frame clones alone and is incomplete. V, J and clone size are taken as reported in that table, and D and trimming were inferred from the DNA itself. The sample carries around 340,000 clones, 83% recorded once. V gave up 7 bases and J gave up 6 bases; unmatched junction bases: 8. This CDR3 comprises 15 residues. Germline V gives CDR1 SNHLY, CDR2 FYNNEI. This record belongs to a study of blood T cell repertoires in COVID-19. The wider study: Specimens from acute and convalescent COVID-19 originated in the United States, Italy and Spain. The analysed material was cDNA or gDNA that came from T cells, B-cell-depleted T cells, or PBMCs.

The sequence was collected from a man younger than 45 with active or convalescent COVID-19. The chain combines TRBV2 with TRBJ2-2, with TRBD2 identical over 10 bases. Material for sequencing was peripheral blood. CDR3 region: CASTPSGGPSGELFF. For the CDR3, the DNA is TGTGCCAGCACTCCTAGCGGGGGCCCCTCCGGGGAGCTGTTTTTT.